A selection of T cell receptor beta chains follows, all from one sample in a study of post-analysis software for immune sequencing data. One entry per CDR3 protein, called by TCRdb with MiXCR from the PCR reads. The table has a few hundred thousand distinct CDR3 sequences, nearly 45% seen once. The sequenced sample consisted of blood. These receptors all stem from a girl between 5 and 17 years old with multiple sclerosis. Each CDR3 is given with its conserved first and last residue. The order of the fields is CDR3 DNA, CDR3 protein, D gene, clone size, V gene, J gene, CDR3 length. The D gene is left open where the match is weak. Only part of the rows carry a size: once, few, many, or a class if the clone is expanded.

cdr3_nt: TGTGCCAGCAGCCTAACTAGCGTTTTGTATAATGAGCAGTTCTTC
cdr3_aa: CASSLTSVLYNEQFF
d_call: TRBD2
clone_size: .
v_call: TRBV12-3/TRBV12-4
j_call: TRBJ2-1
cdr3_length: 15

cdr3_nt: TGTGCCAGCAGCTTGGCCCTCCGTGGAGGCTACACCTTC
cdr3_aa: CASSLALRGGYTF
d_call: .
clone_size: .
v_call: TRBV5-6
j_call: TRBJ1-2
cdr3_length: 13

cdr3_nt: TGTGCCAGCAAATGGGGGAAAGGCATGACTAATGAAAAACTGTTTTTT
cdr3_aa: CASKWGKGMTNEKLFF
d_call: .
clone_size: .
v_call: TRBV27
j_call: TRBJ1-4
cdr3_length: 16

cdr3_nt: TGTGCCAGCAGCACACAGGGAATCACCTACGAGCAGTACTTC
cdr3_aa: CASSTQGITYEQYF
d_call: .
clone_size: few
v_call: TRBV5-6
j_call: TRBJ2-7
cdr3_length: 14

cdr3_nt: TGTGCCAGCAGTCCGCAGGAGGGTACCTACGAGCAGTACTTC
cdr3_aa: CASSPQEGTYEQYF
d_call: .
clone_size: few
v_call: TRBV12-3/TRBV12-4
j_call: TRBJ2-7
cdr3_length: 14

cdr3_nt: TGTGCCAGCAGTTACCCCCGGGACAGGGGAACCTACGAGCAGTACTTC
cdr3_aa: CASSYPRDRGTYEQYF
d_call: TRBD1
clone_size: .
v_call: TRBV6-2/TRBV6-3
j_call: TRBJ2-7
cdr3_length: 16

cdr3_nt: TGTGCTAGTGGCCTAGGACAGGGGGCTCAACTAGCGGGATTAGGTCGGGAGCTGTTTTTT
cdr3_aa: CASGLGQGAQLAGLGRELFF
d_call: .
clone_size: .
v_call: TRBV12-5
j_call: TRBJ2-2
cdr3_length: 20

cdr3_nt: TGCGCCAGCAGCTTGGATTCTAGCGGGCCCTACGAGCAGTACTTC
cdr3_aa: CASSLDSSGPYEQYF
d_call: TRBD2
clone_size: .
v_call: TRBV5-1
j_call: TRBJ2-7
cdr3_length: 15

cdr3_nt: TGTGCCAGCAGCTTTACCGGACAGGGGAAAAACTATGGCTACACCTTC
cdr3_aa: CASSFTGQGKNYGYTF
d_call: TRBD1
clone_size: .
v_call: TRBV12-3/TRBV12-4
j_call: TRBJ1-2
cdr3_length: 16

cdr3_nt: TGCAGCGCTGAAGGCCGGGACGGTTATGGCTACACCTTC
cdr3_aa: CSAEGRDGYGYTF
d_call: .
clone_size: few
v_call: TRBV29-1
j_call: TRBJ1-2
cdr3_length: 13

cdr3_nt: TGTGCCAGCAGCCAAGGACGGGAGAGGAATGAGCAGTTCTTC
cdr3_aa: CASSQGRERNEQFF
d_call: .
clone_size: once
v_call: TRBV3-1
j_call: TRBJ2-1
cdr3_length: 14

cdr3_nt: TGTGCCAGCATGCAGGGGTTTGCAACTAATGAAAAACTGTTTTTT
cdr3_aa: CASMQGFATNEKLFF
d_call: .
clone_size: .
v_call: TRBV6-1
j_call: TRBJ1-4
cdr3_length: 15

cdr3_nt: TGCGCCAGCAGTGATGGTACGGCTGACTCCTACGAGCAGTACTTC
cdr3_aa: CASSDGTADSYEQYF
d_call: .
clone_size: .
v_call: TRBV10-2
j_call: TRBJ2-7
cdr3_length: 15

cdr3_nt: TGTGCCAGCAGCGTGGACGGAAACAATCAGCCCCAGCATTTT
cdr3_aa: CASSVDGNNQPQHF
d_call: .
clone_size: many
v_call: TRBV5-4
j_call: TRBJ1-5
cdr3_length: 14

cdr3_nt: TGTGCCAGCAGCCAAGCGGGAGCTTTTGGCAATGAGCAGTTCTTT
cdr3_aa: CASSQAGAFGNEQFF
d_call: .
clone_size: .
v_call: TRBV14
j_call: TRBJ2-1
cdr3_length: 15

cdr3_nt: TGCAGCGTTGGCGCCGGGACTGCCTACAATGAGCAGTTCTTC
cdr3_aa: CSVGAGTAYNEQFF
d_call: .
clone_size: few
v_call: TRBV29-1
j_call: TRBJ2-1
cdr3_length: 14

cdr3_nt: TGTGCCAGCAGTACGACTAGCGGGAGGAACAATGAGCAGTTCTTC
cdr3_aa: CASSTTSGRNNEQFF
d_call: TRBD2
clone_size: few
v_call: TRBV6-2/TRBV6-3
j_call: TRBJ2-1
cdr3_length: 15

cdr3_nt: TGTGCCAGCAGGGGAGGTCCCGGGGAGCTGTTTTTT
cdr3_aa: CASRGGPGELFF
d_call: .
clone_size: .
v_call: TRBV6-5
j_call: TRBJ2-2
cdr3_length: 12

cdr3_nt: TGTGCCAGCAGCAATTTACCGGGACTAGGCCCCCAAGAGACCCAGTACTTC
cdr3_aa: CASSNLPGLGPQETQYF
d_call: TRBD2
clone_size: few
v_call: TRBV7-9
j_call: TRBJ2-5
cdr3_length: 17

cdr3_nt: TGTGCCAGCAGCCAAGATGAAGGGGTACAAGAGACCCAGTACTTC
cdr3_aa: CASSQDEGVQETQYF
d_call: .
clone_size: few
v_call: TRBV3-1
j_call: TRBJ2-5
cdr3_length: 15

cdr3_nt: TGTGCCAGCAGCTTAGATGGCAGGGCCTACGAGCAGTACTTC
cdr3_aa: CASSLDGRAYEQYF
d_call: .
clone_size: .
v_call: TRBV7-9
j_call: TRBJ2-7
cdr3_length: 14

cdr3_nt: TGTGCCAGCAGACGTGACAGTTTGATTGGGACCCAGTACTTC
cdr3_aa: CASRRDSLIGTQYF
d_call: .
clone_size: .
v_call: TRBV28
j_call: TRBJ2-5
cdr3_length: 14

cdr3_nt: TGTGCCAGCAGCAGACAGGGGGATAGCAATCAGCCCCAGCATTTT
cdr3_aa: CASSRQGDSNQPQHF
d_call: TRBD1
clone_size: .
v_call: TRBV12-3/TRBV12-4
j_call: TRBJ1-5
cdr3_length: 15